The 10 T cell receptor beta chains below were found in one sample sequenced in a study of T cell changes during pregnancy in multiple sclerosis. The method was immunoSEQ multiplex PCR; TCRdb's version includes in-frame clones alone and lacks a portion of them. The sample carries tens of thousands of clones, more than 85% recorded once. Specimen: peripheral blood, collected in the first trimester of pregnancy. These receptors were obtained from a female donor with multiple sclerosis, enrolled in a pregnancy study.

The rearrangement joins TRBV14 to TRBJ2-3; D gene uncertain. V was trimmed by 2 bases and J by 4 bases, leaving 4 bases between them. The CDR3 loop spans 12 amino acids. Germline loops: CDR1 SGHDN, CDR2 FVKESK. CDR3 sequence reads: CASSQRSDTQYF. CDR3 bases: TGTGCCAGCAGCCAACGGTCAGATACGCAGTATTTT.

Here the CDR3 DNA reads TGTGCCAGCAGCTCGGACAGGGGGCGGAGCACAGATACGCAGTATTTT. Translating gives CASSSDRGRSTDTQYF. This rearrangement joins TRBV7-2 to TRBJ2-3; TRBD1 matches at 11 bases. Germline V gene data show CDR1 as SGHTA and CDR2 as FQGNSA. CDR3 size: 16 residues. V lost 4 bases and J lost 0; bases outside the gene matches: 3.

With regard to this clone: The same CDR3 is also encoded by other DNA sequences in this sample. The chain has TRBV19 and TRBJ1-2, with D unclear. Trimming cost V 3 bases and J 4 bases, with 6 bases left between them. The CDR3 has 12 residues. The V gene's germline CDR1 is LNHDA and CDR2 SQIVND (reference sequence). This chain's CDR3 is CASSISVYGYTF. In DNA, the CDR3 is TGTGCCAGTAGTATCTCGGTCTATGGCTACACCTTC.

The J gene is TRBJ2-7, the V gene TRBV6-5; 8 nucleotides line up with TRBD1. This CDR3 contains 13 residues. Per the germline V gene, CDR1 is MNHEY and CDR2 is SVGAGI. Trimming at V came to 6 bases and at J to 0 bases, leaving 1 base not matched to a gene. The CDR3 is CASRGTGSYEQYF. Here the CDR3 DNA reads TGTGCCAGCAGGGGGACAGGCTCCTACGAGCAGTACTTC.

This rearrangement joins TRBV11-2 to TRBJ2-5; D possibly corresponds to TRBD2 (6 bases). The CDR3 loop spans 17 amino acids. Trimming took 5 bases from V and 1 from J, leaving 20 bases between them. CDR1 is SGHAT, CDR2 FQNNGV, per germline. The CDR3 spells CASSAGYGGATQETQYF. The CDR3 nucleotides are TGTGCCAGCAGCGCCGGCTACGGCGGGGCGACCCAAGAGACCCAGTACTTC.

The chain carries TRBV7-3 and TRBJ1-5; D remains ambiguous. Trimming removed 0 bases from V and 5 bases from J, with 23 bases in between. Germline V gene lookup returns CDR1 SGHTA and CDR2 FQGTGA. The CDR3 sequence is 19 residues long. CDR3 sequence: CASSLTLKVFRQTDQPQHF. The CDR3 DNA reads TGTGCCAGCAGCTTAACGCTTAAGGTTTTCAGACAAACCGATCAGCCCCAGCATTTT.

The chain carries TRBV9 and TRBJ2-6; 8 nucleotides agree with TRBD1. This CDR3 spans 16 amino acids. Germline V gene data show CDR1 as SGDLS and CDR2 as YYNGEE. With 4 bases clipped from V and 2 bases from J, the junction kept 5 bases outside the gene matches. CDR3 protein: CASSRQGLTGANVLTF. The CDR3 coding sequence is TGTGCCAGCAGCAGACAGGGGTTAACTGGGGCCAACGTCCTGACTTTC.

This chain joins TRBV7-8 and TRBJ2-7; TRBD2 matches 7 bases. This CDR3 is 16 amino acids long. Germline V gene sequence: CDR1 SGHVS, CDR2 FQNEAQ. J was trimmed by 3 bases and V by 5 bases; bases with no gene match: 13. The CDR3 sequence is CASSPLGGGGGYEQYF. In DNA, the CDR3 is TGTGCCAGCAGCCCTCTAGGAGGAGGCGGGGGCTACGAGCAGTACTTC.

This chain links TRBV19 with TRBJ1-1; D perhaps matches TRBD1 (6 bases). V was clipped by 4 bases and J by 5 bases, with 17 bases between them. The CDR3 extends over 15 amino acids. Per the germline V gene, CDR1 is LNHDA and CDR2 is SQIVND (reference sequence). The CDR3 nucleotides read TGTGCCAGTAGTACCCCAGGGGCCGCAATTACTGAAGCTTTCTTT. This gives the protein CASSTPGAAITEAFF.

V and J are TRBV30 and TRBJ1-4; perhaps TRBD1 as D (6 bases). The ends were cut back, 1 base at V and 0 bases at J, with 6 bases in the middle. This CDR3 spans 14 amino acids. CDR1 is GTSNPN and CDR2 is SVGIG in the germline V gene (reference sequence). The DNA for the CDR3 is TGTGCCTGGAGTGCAGGGGCAACTAATGAAAAACTGTTTTTT. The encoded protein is CAWSAGATNEKLFF.